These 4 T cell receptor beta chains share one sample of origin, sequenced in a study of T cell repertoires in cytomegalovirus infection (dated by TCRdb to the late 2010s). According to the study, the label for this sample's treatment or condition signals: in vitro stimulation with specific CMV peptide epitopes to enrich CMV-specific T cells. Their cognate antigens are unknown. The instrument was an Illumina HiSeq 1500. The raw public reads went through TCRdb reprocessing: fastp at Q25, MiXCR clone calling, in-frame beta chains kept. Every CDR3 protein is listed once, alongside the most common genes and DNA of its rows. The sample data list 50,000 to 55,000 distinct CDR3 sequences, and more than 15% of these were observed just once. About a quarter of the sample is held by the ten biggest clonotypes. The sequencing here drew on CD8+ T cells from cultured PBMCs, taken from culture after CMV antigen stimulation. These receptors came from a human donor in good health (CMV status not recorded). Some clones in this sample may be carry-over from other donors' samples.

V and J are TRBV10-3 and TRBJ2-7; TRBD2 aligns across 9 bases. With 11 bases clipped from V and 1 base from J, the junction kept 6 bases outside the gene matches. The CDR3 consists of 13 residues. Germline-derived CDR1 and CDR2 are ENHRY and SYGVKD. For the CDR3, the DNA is TGTGCCGGCGCGGCGGGAGGGTCCTACGAGCAGTACTTC. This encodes CAGAAGGSYEQYF.

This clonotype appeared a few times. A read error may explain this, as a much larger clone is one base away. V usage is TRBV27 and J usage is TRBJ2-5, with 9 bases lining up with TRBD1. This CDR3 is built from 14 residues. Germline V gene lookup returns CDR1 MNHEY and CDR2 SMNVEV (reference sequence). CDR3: CVTKPGQGPETQYF. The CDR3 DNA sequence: TGTGTCACCAAACCGGGACAGGGTCCAGAGACCCAGTACTTC.

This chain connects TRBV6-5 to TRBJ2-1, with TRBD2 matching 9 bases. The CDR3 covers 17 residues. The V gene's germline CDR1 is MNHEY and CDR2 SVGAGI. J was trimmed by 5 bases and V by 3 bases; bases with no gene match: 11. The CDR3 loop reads CASSYPRAGGRDNEQFF. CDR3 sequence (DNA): TGTGCCAGCAGTTATCCCCGCGCGGGGGGGAGGGACAATGAGCAGTTCTTC.

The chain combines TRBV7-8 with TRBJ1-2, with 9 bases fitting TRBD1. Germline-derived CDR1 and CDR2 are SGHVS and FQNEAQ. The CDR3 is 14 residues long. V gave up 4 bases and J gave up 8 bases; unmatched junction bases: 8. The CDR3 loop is CASSSTGGRTGYTF. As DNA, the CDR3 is TGTGCCAGCAGCTCGACAGGGGGTCGAACGGGCTACACCTTC.